This TCR beta chain was sequenced for a study of Ad26.COV2.S vaccination and SARS-CoV-2 variants. Findings and limits, study-wide: With respect to non-spike TCR breadth, vaccine and placebo recipients were similar. Vaccine recipients had higher spike-specific TCR breadth than placebo recipients.

This CDR3 has 15 amino acids. Trimming at V came to 5 bases and at J to 8 bases, leaving 14 bases not matched to a gene. Per germline, CDR1 SQVTM and CDR2 ANQGSEA. As to this clone: Its antigen is not known.

Here immunoSEQ multiplex PCR was the method, and the copy in TCRdb shows in-frame clones only, minus some. The sample comprises 300,000 to 350,000 clones, approximately 90% of which are singletons, and 5% rests with the top ten. The treatment: about 20 received Ad26.COV2.S at low or high dose, single or two shots; roughly five received placebo; per-sample allocation not given. On day 63 after the first injection, vaccine and placebo recipients gave samples. The source was peripheral blood, collected in a trial of Ad26.COV2.S vaccine versus placebo. The sequence derives from a person aged 18-60 years who received the Ad26.COV2.S COVID-19 vaccine or a placebo. The chain joins TRBV29-1 to TRBJ2-1; 8 nucleotides line up with TRBD1. In nucleotides, the CDR3 is TGCAGCGTTTCTCCCTCAGTGGACAGGGCCCATGAGCAGTTCTTC. This codes for CSVSPSVDRAHEQFF.